The 30 T cell receptor beta chains listed next were all sequenced from one sample in a study of blood T cell repertoires in COVID-19. The method was immunoSEQ multiplex PCR; TCRdb's version includes in-frame clones alone and lacks a portion of them. This repertoire shows more than 150,000 clones, around 89% found once; its top ten account for less than 0.7%. Input material: peripheral blood. These receptors were collected from a man aged 45-60 years with acute or convalescent COVID-19.

This chain uses TRBV19 with TRBJ2-2, with D possibly matching TRBD1 (5 bases). From germline, CDR1 is LNHDA and CDR2 SQIVND (reference sequence). The V and J ends lost 8 bases and 8 bases respectively, with 18 bases between them. The length of the CDR3 is 14 residues. Here the CDR3 DNA reads TGTGCCAGTTCTACTGGCAGGGCTGGAGGGGAGCTGTTTTTT. Its protein product is CASSTGRAGGELFF. Filled out from reference TRBV19 and TRBJ2-2, the complete variable domain reads DGGITQSPKYLFRKEGQNVTLSCEQNLNHDAMYWYRQDPGQGLRLIYYSQIVNDFQKGDIAEGYSVSREKKESFPLTVTSAQKNPTAFYLCASSTGRAGGELFFGEGSRLTVL.

The V gene is TRBV7-2, the J gene TRBJ2-7, with 7 bases aligning to TRBD2. Germline lookup yields CDR1 SGHTA and CDR2 FQGNSA. The junction had 4 bases not matched to a gene; V was cut back by 5 bases and J by 6 bases. This CDR3 is 12 amino acids long. CDR3 loop: CASSKGRVEQYF. The CDR3 DNA follows: TGTGCCAGCAGCAAGGGGAGGGTCGAGCAGTACTTC. Supplemented by reference TRBV7-2 and TRBJ2-7, the full variable domain reads GAGVSQSPSNKVTEKGKDVELRCDPISGHTALYWYRQSLGQGLEFLIYFQGNSAPDKSGLPSDRFSAERTGGSVSTLTIQRTQQEDSAVYLCASSKGRVEQYFGPGTRLTVT.

The V gene is TRBV5-1, the J gene TRBJ2-1; 10 nucleotides agree with TRBD2. The CDR3 loop spans 13 amino acids. The ends lost 9 bases at V and 3 bases at J; junction bases unmatched: 3. Germline V CDR1 and CDR2: SGHRS, YFSETQ. The DNA for the CDR3 is TGCGCCACCTCTAGCGGGGGCTACAATGAGCAGTTCTTC. This encodes CATSSGGYNEQFF.

The chain uses TRBV7-3 and TRBJ2-6; D uncertain. CDR3 length: 16 amino acids. In germline, CDR1 is SGHTA, CDR2 FQGTGA. V was clipped by 5 bases and J by 0 bases, with 11 bases between them. In nucleotides, the CDR3 is TGTGCCAGCAGCCCCCCAACTTACTCTGGGGCCAACGTCCTGACTTTC. It specifies CASSPPTYSGANVLTF.

The V call is TRBV27, the J call TRBJ1-1; 9 nucleotides align to TRBD1. V trimming: 4 bases; J trimming: 11 bases; junction bases outside the gene matches: 2. CDR3 length: 11 residues. Germline CDR1 MNHEY, CDR2 SMNVEV (reference sequence). CDR3 DNA sequence: TGTGCCAGCAGTTCCGACAGGGGGGCTTTCTTT. As protein: CASSSDRGAFF.

The J gene is TRBJ2-3, the V gene TRBV4-3; 7 positions match TRBD2. There are 17 residues in the CDR3. The ends lost 4 bases at V and 8 bases at J; junction bases unmatched: 18. Germline V gives CDR1 LGHNA, CDR2 YSLEER. The CDR3 bases are TGCGCCAGCAGCCCCCGGGGAGCGGGTCCCACGGGGGGTACGCAGTATTTT. It specifies CASSPRGAGPTGGTQYF.

The sample holds one count of this clone. This chain connects TRBV28 to TRBJ2-1; the match to TRBD1 covers 9 bases. V shed 5 bases, J shed 7 bases, and the junction held 9 bases outside the gene matches. Germline-derived CDR1 and CDR2 are MDHEN and SYDVKM. This CDR3 contains 15 residues. This chain's CDR3 is CASSRTGGRGNEQFF. As DNA, the CDR3 is TGTGCCAGCAGTCGAACAGGGGGCCGGGGGAATGAGCAGTTCTTC.

The chain is built from TRBV5-1 and TRBJ2-5; a weak D match, TRBD2 (6 bases). Per germline, CDR1 SGHRS and CDR2 YFSETQ. Trimming shortened V by 3 bases and J by 3 bases, and 18 bases separated the two germline ends. CDR3 length: 16 residues. The CDR3 loop reads CASSSDPVLAKETQYF. The CDR3 nucleotides are TGCGCCAGCAGCTCGGACCCAGTACTAGCAAAAGAGACCCAGTACTTC.

The chain uses TRBV6-5 and TRBJ2-2; D not certain. Trimming removed 0 bases from V and 4 bases from J, with 6 bases in between. The CDR3 covers 14 residues. Per germline, CDR1 MNHEY and CDR2 SVGAGI. CDR3 DNA: TGTGCCAGCAGTTACTCGCGTAGCACCGGGGAGCTGTTTTTT. Protein product: CASSYSRSTGELFF.

V usage is TRBV29-1 and J usage is TRBJ2-1, with TRBD2 as a possible D gene (5 bases). Trimming left V 4 bases short and J 7 bases short, with 14 bases between. Germline V gene data show CDR1 as SQVTM and CDR2 as ANQGSEA. The CDR3 loop spans 13 amino acids. DNA of the CDR3: TGCAGCGTTGGAGGGCCCCCCGAGAATGAGCAGTTCTTC. It translates to CSVGGPPENEQFF.

The chain recombines TRBV6-5 with TRBJ2-3, with 7 bases aligning to TRBD1. J gave up 5 bases and V 2 bases, and 7 bases lay outside the gene matches. The CDR3 consists of 15 residues. Germline assignment: CDR1 MNHEY and CDR2 SVGAGI. The CDR3, as DNA: TGTGCCAGCAGTTACGAGGGCAGGGGGAGAGATACGCAGTATTTT. Translated, it gives CASSYEGRGRDTQYF.

This clone was observed a single time. V is TRBV21-1 and J is TRBJ1-2. TRBV21-1 is annotated as a pseudogene. The CDR3 is 15 residues long. CDR3 coding DNA: TGTGCCAGCAGCAAAGCGCTTGGCAGCCCGAGGGGCTACACCTTC. Translated, it gives CASSKALGSPRGYTF.

The chain carries TRBV29-1 and TRBJ1-4, with a possible D match to TRBD1 (5 bases). The CDR3 spans 13 residues. The V gene lost 4 bases and the J gene lost 5 bases, with 11 bases spanning the gap. The germline V gene has CDR1 SQVTM and CDR2 ANQGSEA. This CDR3 is CSVVRAGNEKLFF. CDR3 sequence (DNA): TGCAGCGTTGTTCGCGCAGGGAATGAAAAACTGTTTTTT.

The CDR3 nucleotides are TGTGCCTGGAGTGAACGAGGTGGCTCACCCCTCCACTTT. Its protein product is CAWSERGGSPLHF. The chain links TRBV30 to TRBJ1-6; no clear D gene. The CDR3 runs 13 residues. Germline CDR1 GTSNPN, CDR2 SVGIG (reference sequence). V shed 1 base and J shed 10 bases, with 11 bases lying between them.

The chain links TRBV10-3 to TRBJ1-5; 9 nucleotides line up with TRBD1. The CDR3 is 15 amino acids. Losses at the gene ends were 6 bases for V and 3 bases for J; bases not matched to a gene: 6. CDR1 ENHRY and CDR2 SYGVKD come from the germline V gene. The CDR3 DNA follows: TGTGCCATCAGGGCTGGACAGGGGAACAATCAGCCCCAGCATTTT. Protein product: CAIRAGQGNNQPQHF.

The chain carries TRBV28 and TRBJ2-7; D gene unclear. From germline, CDR1 is MDHEN and CDR2 SYDVKM. This CDR3 has 12 residues. Trimming cost V 5 bases and J 2 bases, with 7 bases left between them. CDR3 amino acids: CASSGPTYEQYV. CDR3 nucleotides: TGTGCCAGCAGTGGGCCGACCTACGAGCAGTACGTC.

The chain carries TRBV27 and TRBJ1-2, with TRBD1 matching 8 bases. Looked up from germline, CDR1 is MNHEY and CDR2 is SMNVEV (reference sequence). V shed 2 bases, J shed 7 bases, and the junction held 9 bases outside the gene matches. The CDR3 sequence is 15 residues long. The CDR3 reads CASSLRDRGRGGYTF. DNA for the CDR3: TGTGCCAGCAGTTTACGCGACAGGGGTAGGGGTGGCTACACCTTC.

The gene calls are TRBV10-3 and TRBJ2-7, with a possible D match to TRBD1 (5 bases). V lost 3 bases to trimming and J lost 2 bases, with 14 bases between them. Per germline, CDR1 ENHRY and CDR2 SYGVKD. The length of the CDR3 is 15 residues. The CDR3: CAISDSTGKTYEQYF. The CDR3 region has the DNA TGTGCCATCAGTGACTCTACAGGTAAAACCTACGAGCAGTACTTC.

The chain combines TRBV27 with TRBJ2-5; TRBD2 matches 8 bases. This CDR3 is built from 18 residues. V lost 4 bases and J lost 5; bases outside the gene matches: 18. Germline V gives CDR1 MNHEY, CDR2 SMNVEV (reference sequence). CDR3 bases: TGTGCCAGCAGTTATCTAACTTCGGGGGGGCTGGCTTGGGAGACCCAGTACTTC. Translated: CASSYLTSGGLAWETQYF.

The gene calls are TRBV10-3 and TRBJ2-2; TRBD2 matches at 11 bases. The V segment lost 7 bases and the J segment 0 bases; nucleotides outside the gene matches: 7. Looked up from germline, CDR1 is ENHRY and CDR2 is SYGVKD. The CDR3 runs to 17 residues. Here the CDR3 DNA reads TGTGCCATCAAAAGGTCTAGCGGGGGGACGAACACCGGGGAGCTGTTTTTT. Amino acid sequence: CAIKRSSGGTNTGELFF.

V usage is TRBV5-6 and J usage is TRBJ2-3; TRBD2 aligns across 7 bases. The CDR3 runs 18 residues. The V gene's germline CDR1 is SGHDT and CDR2 YYEEEE. Trimming cost V 6 bases and J 1 base; bases outside gene matches: 17. The CDR3 sequence: CASKVWGGGILGTDTQYF. In DNA form, the CDR3 reads TGTGCCAGCAAAGTCTGGGGGGGAGGAATTTTAGGCACAGATACGCAGTATTTT.

This clone was counted between two and nine times. The chain uses TRBV6-6 and TRBJ1-2; the D is unclear. Germline assignment: CDR1 MNHNY and CDR2 SVGAGI (reference sequence). V lost 5 bases and J 8 bases, leaving 12 bases between the germline ends. The CDR3 loop spans 12 amino acids. The CDR3 protein is CASSNTRSGYTF. CDR3 coding DNA: TGTGCCAGCAGTAATACCCGGTCCGGCTACACCTTC.

This sequence joins TRBV28 and TRBJ2-7; no firm D call. The V end was cut by 3 bases, the J end by 5 bases, with 5 bases between. The CDR3 runs to 11 residues. The germline V gene has CDR1 MDHEN and CDR2 SYDVKM. CDR3 bases: TGTGCCAGCAGTTTGGTAGACGAGCAGTACTTC. It translates to CASSLVDEQYF.

V and J are TRBV5-6 and TRBJ2-1; 7 nucleotides match TRBD1. The length of the CDR3 is 16 residues. J lost 4 bases, V lost 4 bases, and 11 bases had no gene match. Germline loops: CDR1 SGHDT, CDR2 YYEEEE. CDR3 bases: TGTGCCAGCAGCAAGAACGCCGGGACAGAGTACAATGAGCAGTTCTTC. It is translated as CASSKNAGTEYNEQFF.

This clone was counted once. The genes are TRBV24-1 and TRBJ2-5; no reliable D call. V was clipped by 5 bases and J by 4 bases, with 10 bases between them. This CDR3 has 13 amino acids. CDR1 and CDR2 from the germline V gene are KGHDR and SFDVKD. CDR3 nucleotides: TGTGCCACCAGTGGAGTCGGTTTAGAGACCCAGTACTTC. Its translation: CATSGVGLETQYF.

The chain employs TRBV7-9 and TRBJ1-3, with 7 bases matching TRBD1. The junction had 8 bases not matched to a gene; V was cut back by 7 bases and J by 2 bases. The CDR3 runs 15 residues. CDR1 is SEHNR, CDR2 FQNEAQ, per germline (reference sequence). The CDR3 reads CASTTPGTAGNTIYF. The CDR3 DNA reads TGTGCCAGCACCACGCCGGGGACAGCTGGAAACACCATATATTTT. Drawing the rest from reference TRBV7-9 and TRBJ1-3, the complete variable domain is DTGVSQNPRHKITKRGQNVTFRCDPISEHNRLYWYRQTLGQGPEFLTYFQNEAQLEKSRLLSDRFSAERPKGSFSTLEIQRTEQGDSAMYLCASTTPGTAGNTIYFGEGSWLTVV.

This clone appeared a single time. The chain links TRBV10-3 to TRBJ2-5; weak D call: TRBD2 (5 bases). The CDR3 spans 12 residues. Germline assignment: CDR1 ENHRY and CDR2 SYGVKD. This CDR3 reads CASGWPAGTQYF. The CDR3 region has the DNA TGTGCGAGCGGCTGGCCCGCTGGGACCCAGTACTTC.

The chain recombines TRBV23-1 with TRBJ2-3; TRBD1 matches at 9 bases. TRBV23-1 is treated as an ORF (open reading frame) with a function not yet certain. Losses at the gene ends were 10 bases for V and 3 bases for J; bases not matched to a gene: 8. CDR3 size: 14 residues. The CDR3 protein is CATLQGASTDTQYF. CDR3 in DNA: TGCGCCACCTTACAGGGGGCGTCAACAGATACGCAGTATTTT.

The V call is TRBV19, the J call TRBJ1-5; a possible D gene is TRBD1 (6 bases). CDR3 length equals 17 residues. In germline, CDR1 is LNHDA, CDR2 SQIVND (reference sequence). Trimming removed 6 bases at V and 4 bases at J, with 22 bases between. CDR3 coding DNA: TGTGCCAGTAGGCTCCTACCAAGGGGGGGTTCAAATCAGCCCCAGCATTTT. This encodes CASRLLPRGGSNQPQHF.

The chain employs TRBV28 and TRBJ1-1; 9 bases fit TRBD1. The CDR3 spans 14 residues. V shed 3 bases, J shed 3 bases, and the junction held 2 bases outside the gene matches. Germline CDR1 is MDHEN and CDR2 is SYDVKM. The CDR3 bases are TGTGCCAGCAGTTTGGGACAGGGAGACACTGAAGCTTTCTTT. This gives the protein CASSLGQGDTEAFF.